This T cell receptor (beta chain) was captured by sequencing in a study of T cells of healthy individuals. Each CDR3 protein is one row after TCRdb ran MiXCR on the 5' RACE reads. Of 90,000 to 100,000 distinct CDR3 sequences in the sample, approximately 15% were seen once. This clonotype was observed at least ten times. This CDR3 is 17 amino acids long. Germline V gives CDR1 MNHEY, CDR2 SVGEGT. V was pared by 5 bases and J by 3 bases, with 8 bases of the junction left unmatched. V and J are TRBV6-2 or TRBV6-3 and TRBJ1-6, with TRBD1 matching 9 bases. This TCR derives from a human donor in good health. CDR3 amino acids: CASSPRQGVFYNSPLHF. The CDR3 nucleotides are TGTGCCAGCAGTCCTCGACAGGGGGTTTTCTATAATTCACCCCTCCACTTT.